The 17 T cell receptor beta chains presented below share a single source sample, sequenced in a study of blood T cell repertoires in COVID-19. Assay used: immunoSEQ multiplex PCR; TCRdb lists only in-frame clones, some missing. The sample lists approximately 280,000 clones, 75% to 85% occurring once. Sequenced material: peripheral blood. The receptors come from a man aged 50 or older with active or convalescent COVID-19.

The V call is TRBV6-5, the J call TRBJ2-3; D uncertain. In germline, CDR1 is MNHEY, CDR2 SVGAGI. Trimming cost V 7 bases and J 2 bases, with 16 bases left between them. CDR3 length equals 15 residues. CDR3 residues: CASKVRVLYTDTQYF. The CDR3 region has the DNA TGTGCCAGCAAGGTTCGGGTCCTTTACACAGATACGCAGTATTTT.

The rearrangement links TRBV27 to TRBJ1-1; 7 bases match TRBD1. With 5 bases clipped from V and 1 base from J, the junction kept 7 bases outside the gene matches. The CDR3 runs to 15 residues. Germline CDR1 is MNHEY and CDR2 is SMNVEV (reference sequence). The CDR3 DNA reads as TGTGCCAGCAGTCCTAGACAGGGCGCGAACACTGAAGCTTTCTTT. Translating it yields CASSPRQGANTEAFF.

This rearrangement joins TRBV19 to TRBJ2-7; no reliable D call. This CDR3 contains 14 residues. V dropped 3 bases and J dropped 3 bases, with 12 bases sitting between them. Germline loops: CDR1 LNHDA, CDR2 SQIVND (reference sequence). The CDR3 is CASSISRFVYEQYF. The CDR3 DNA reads TGTGCCAGTAGTATCTCACGGTTCGTCTACGAGCAGTACTTC. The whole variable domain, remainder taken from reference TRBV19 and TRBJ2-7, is DGGITQSPKYLFRKEGQNVTLSCEQNLNHDAMYWYRQDPGQGLRLIYYSQIVNDFQKGDIAEGYSVSREKKESFPLTVTSAQKNPTAFYLCASSISRFVYEQYFGPGTRLTVT.

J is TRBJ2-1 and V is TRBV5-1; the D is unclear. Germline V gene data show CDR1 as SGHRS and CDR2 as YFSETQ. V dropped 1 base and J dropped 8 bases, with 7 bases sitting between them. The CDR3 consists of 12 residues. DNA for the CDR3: TGCGCCAGCAGCTTGCTTTTTGATGAGCAGTTCTTC. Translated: CASSLLFDEQFF.

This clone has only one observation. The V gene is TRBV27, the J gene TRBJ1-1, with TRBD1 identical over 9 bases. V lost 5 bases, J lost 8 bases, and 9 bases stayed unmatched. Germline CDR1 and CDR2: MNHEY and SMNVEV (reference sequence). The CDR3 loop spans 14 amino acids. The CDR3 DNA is TGTGCCAGCAGTATCCGACAGGGGGGCTGGGAAGCTTTCTTT. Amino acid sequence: CASSIRQGGWEAFF.

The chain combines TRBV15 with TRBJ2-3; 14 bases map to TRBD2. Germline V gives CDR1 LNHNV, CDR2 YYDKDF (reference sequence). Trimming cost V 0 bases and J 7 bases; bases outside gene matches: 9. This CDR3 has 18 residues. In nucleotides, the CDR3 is TGTGCCACCAGCAGAGACAGGTCCGGGACTAGCGGGAGAAATACGCAGTATTTT. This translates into CATSRDRSGTSGRNTQYF.

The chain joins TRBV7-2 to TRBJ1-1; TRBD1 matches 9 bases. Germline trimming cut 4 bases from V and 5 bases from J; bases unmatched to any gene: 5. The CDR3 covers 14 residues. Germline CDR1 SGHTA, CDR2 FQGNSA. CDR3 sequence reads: CASSSPGTGTEAFF. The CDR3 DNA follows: TGTGCCAGCAGCTCCCCGGGGACAGGGACTGAAGCTTTCTTT.

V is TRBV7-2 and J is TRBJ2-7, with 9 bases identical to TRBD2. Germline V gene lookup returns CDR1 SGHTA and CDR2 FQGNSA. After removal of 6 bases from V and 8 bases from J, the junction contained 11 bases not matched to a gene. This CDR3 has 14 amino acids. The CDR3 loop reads CASSSPGLAMKQYF. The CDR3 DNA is TGTGCCAGCAGTTCTCCGGGACTAGCAATGAAGCAGTACTTC.

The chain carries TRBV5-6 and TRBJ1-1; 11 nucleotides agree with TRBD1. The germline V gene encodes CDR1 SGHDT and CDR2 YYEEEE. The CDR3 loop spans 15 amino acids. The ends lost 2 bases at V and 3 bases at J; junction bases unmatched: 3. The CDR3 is CASSFGQGADTEAFF. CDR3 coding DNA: TGTGCCAGCAGCTTTGGACAGGGGGCGGACACTGAAGCTTTCTTT.

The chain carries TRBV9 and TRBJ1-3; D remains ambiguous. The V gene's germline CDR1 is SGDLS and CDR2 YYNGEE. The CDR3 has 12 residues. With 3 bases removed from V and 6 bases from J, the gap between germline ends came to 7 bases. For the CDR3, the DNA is TGTGCCAGCAGCGGGGCACCAAACACCATATATTTT. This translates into CASSGAPNTIYF.

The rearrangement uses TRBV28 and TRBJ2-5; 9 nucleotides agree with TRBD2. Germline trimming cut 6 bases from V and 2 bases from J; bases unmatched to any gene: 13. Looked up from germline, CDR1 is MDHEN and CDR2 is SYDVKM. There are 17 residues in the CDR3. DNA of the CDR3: TGTGCCAGCAGCCTAGCGGGGCTCGTAGGACCGCAAGAGACCCAGTACTTC. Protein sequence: CASSLAGLVGPQETQYF. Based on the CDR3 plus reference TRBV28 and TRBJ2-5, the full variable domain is DVKVTQSSRYLVKRTGEKVFLECVQDMDHENMFWYRQDPGLGLRLIYFSYDVKMKEKGDIPEGYSVSREKKERFSLILESASTNQTSMYLCASSLAGLVGPQETQYFGPGTRLLVL.

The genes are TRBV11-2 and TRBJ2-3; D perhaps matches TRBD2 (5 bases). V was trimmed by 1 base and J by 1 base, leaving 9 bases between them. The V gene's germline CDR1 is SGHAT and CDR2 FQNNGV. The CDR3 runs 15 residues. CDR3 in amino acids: CASSLAGYRTDTQYF. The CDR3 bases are TGTGCCAGCAGCTTAGCGGGATACCGCACAGATACGCAGTATTTT. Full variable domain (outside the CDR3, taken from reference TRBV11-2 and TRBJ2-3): EAGVAQSPRYKIIEKRQSVAFWCNPISGHATLYWYQQILGQGPKLLIQFQNNGVVDDSQLPKDRFSAERLKGVDSTLKIQPAKLEDSAVYLCASSLAGYRTDTQYFGPGTRLTVL.

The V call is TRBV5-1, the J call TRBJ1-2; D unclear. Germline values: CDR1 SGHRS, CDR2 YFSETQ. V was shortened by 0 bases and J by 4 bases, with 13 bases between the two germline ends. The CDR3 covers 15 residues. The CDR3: CASSLERALGYGYTF. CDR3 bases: TGCGCCAGCAGCTTGGAGCGGGCTTTAGGCTATGGCTACACCTTC.

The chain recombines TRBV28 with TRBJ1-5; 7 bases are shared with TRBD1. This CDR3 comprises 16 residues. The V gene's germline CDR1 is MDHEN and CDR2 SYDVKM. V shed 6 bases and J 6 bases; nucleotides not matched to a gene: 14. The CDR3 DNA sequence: TGTGCCAGCAGGGATGGGACAGTCGTCACCATTCAGCCCCAGCATTTT. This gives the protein CASRDGTVVTIQPQHF.

CDR3 nucleotide sequence: TGTGCCATCAGTGATGGAGGGTCTACAACCTACGAGCAGTACTTC. This translates into CAISDGGSTTYEQYF. The V and J genes are TRBV10-3 and TRBJ2-7, with D perhaps matching TRBD2 (6 bases). The CDR3 has 15 residues. CDR1 and CDR2 from the germline V gene are ENHRY and SYGVKD. Trimming cost V 3 bases and J 2 bases, with 14 bases left between them.

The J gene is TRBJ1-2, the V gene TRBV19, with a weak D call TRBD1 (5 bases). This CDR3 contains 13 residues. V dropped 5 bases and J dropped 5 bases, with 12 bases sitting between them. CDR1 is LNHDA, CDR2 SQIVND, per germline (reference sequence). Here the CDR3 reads CASSVGQGYGYTF. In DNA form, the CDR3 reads TGTGCCAGTAGTGTTGGACAAGGGTATGGCTACACCTTC.

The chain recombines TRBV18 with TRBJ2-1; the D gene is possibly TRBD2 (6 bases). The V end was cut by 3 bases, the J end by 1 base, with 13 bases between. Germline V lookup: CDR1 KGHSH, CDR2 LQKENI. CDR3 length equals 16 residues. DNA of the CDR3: TGTGCCAGCTCACCGGCGGGGACGGGTTCCTACAATGAGCAGTTCTTC. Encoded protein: CASSPAGTGSYNEQFF.